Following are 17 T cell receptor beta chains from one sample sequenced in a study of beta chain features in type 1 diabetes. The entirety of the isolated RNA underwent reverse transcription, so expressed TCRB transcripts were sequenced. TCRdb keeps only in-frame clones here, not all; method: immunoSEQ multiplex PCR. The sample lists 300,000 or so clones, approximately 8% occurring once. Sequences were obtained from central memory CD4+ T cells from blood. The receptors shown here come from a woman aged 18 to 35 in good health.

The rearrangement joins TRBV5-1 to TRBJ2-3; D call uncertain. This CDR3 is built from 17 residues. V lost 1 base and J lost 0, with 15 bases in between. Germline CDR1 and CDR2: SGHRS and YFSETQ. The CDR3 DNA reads TGCGCCAGCAGCTTGTCGAGCGCCAGTGCTAGCACAGATACGCAGTATTTT. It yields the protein CASSLSSASASTDTQYF. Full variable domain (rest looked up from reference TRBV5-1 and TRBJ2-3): KAGVTQTPRYLIKTRGQQVTLSCSPISGHRSVSWYQQTPGQGLQFLFEYFSETQRNKGNFPGRFSGRQFSNSRSEMNVSTLELGDSALYLCASSLSSASASTDTQYFGPGTRLTVL.

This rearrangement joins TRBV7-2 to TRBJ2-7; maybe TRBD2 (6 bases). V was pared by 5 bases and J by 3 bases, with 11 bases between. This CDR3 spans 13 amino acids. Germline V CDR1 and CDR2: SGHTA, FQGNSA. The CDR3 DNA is TGTGCCAGCAGCCCAGGGCGGGGCTACGAGCAGTACTTC. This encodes CASSPGRGYEQYF.

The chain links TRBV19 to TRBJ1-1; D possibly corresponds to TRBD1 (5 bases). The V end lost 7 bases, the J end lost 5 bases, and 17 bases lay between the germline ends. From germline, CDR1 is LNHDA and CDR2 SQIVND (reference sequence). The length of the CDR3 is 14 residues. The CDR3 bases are TGTGCCAGTAATCGGGGCTCCACGGGGACTGAAGCTTTCTTT. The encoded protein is CASNRGSTGTEAFF.

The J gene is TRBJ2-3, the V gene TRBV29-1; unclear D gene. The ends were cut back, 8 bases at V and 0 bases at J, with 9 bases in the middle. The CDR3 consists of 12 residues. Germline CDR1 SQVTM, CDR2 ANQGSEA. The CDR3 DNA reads TGCAGCCTTGTGGGTAGCACAGATACGCAGTATTTT. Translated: CSLVGSTDTQYF.

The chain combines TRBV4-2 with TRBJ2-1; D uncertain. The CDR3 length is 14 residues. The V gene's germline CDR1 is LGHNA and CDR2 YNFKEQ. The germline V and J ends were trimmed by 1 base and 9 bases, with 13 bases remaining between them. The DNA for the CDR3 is TGTGCCAGCAGCCAAGGCGTGGTGGGTCTTGAGCAGTTCTTC. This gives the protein CASSQGVVGLEQFF.

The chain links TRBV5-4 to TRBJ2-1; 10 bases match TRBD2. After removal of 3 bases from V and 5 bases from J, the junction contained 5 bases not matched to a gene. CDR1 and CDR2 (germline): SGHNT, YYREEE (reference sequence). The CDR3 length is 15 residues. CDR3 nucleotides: TGTGCCAGCAGCTCAGGGACTAGCGCCGACAATGAGCAGTTCTTC. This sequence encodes CASSSGTSADNEQFF.

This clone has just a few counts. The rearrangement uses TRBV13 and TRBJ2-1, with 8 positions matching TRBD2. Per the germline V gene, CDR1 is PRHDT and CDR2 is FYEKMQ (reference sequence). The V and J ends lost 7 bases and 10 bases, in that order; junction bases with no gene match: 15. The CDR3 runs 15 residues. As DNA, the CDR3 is TGTGCCAGCACCTGGAGAGCGGGAGCGGGTGGGGAGCAGTTCTTC. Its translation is CASTWRAGAGGEQFF. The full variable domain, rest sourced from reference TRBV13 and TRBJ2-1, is AAGVIQSPRHLIKEKRETATLKCYPIPRHDTVYWYQQGPGQDPQFLISFYEKMQSDKGSIPDRFSAQQFSDYHSELNMSSLELGDSALYFCASTWRAGAGGEQFFGPGTRLTVL.

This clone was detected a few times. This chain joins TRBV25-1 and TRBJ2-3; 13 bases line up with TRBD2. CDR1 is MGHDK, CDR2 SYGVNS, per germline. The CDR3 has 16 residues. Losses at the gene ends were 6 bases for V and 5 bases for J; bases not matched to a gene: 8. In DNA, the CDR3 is TGTGCCAGCAGACCTACCGGGACTAGCGGGAAAGATACGCAGTATTTT. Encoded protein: CASRPTGTSGKDTQYF.

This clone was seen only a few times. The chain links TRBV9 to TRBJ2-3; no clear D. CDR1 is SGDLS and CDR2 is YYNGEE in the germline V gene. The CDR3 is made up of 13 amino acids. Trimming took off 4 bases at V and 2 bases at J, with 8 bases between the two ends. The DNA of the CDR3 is TGTGCCAGCAGCTCCCGATACACAGATACGCAGTATTTT. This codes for CASSSRYTDTQYF.

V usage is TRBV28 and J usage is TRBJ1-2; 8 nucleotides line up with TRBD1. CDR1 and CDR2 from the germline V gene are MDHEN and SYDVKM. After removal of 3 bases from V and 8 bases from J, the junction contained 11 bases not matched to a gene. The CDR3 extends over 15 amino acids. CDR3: CASSFPRTGREGYTF. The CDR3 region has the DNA TGTGCCAGCAGTTTCCCTAGGACAGGGAGGGAAGGCTACACCTTC.

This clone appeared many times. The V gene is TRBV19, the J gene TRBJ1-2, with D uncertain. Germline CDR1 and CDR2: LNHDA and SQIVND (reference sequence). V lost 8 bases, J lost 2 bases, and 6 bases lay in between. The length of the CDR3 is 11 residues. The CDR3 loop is CASARNYGYTF. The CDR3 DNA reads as TGTGCCAGTGCCAGAAACTATGGCTACACCTTC.

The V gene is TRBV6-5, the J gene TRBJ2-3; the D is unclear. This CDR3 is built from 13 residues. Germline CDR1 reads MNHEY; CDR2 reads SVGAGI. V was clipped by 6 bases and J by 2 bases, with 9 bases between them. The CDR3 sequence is CASRTQNTDTQYF. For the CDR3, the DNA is TGTGCCAGCAGGACACAGAACACAGATACGCAGTATTTT.

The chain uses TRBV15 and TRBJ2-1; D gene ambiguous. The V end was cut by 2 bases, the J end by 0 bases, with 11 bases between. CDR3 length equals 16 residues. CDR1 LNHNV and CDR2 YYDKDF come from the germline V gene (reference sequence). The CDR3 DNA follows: TGTGCCACCAGCAGAACCAACCGAAACTCCTACAATGAGCAGTTCTTC. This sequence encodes CATSRTNRNSYNEQFF. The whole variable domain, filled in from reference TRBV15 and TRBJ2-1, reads DAMVIQNPRYQVTQFGKPVTLSCSQTLNHNVMYWYQQKSSQAPKLLFHYYDKDFNNEADTPDNFQSRRPNTSFCFLDIRSPGLGDTAMYLCATSRTNRNSYNEQFFGPGTRLTVL.

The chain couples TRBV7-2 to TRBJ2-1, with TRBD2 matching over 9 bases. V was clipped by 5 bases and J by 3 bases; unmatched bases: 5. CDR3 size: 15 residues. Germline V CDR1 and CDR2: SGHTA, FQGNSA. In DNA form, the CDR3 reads TGTGCCAGCAGCGTATCTAGCGGGAACTACAATGAGCAGTTCTTC. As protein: CASSVSSGNYNEQFF.

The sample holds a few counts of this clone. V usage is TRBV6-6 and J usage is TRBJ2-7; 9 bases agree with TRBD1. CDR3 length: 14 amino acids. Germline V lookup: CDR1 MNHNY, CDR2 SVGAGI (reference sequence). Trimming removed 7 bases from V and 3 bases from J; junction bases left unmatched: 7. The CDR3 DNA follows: TGTGCCAGCACCTTCCCGGGACAGGGCTACGAGCAGTACTTC. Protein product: CASTFPGQGYEQYF.

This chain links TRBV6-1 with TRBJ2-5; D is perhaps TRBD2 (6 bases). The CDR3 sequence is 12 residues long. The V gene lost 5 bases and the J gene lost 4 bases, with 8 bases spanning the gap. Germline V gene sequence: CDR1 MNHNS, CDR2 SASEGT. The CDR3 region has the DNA TGTGCCAGCAGTCCCGGGAGAGAGACCCAGTACTTC. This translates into CASSPGRETQYF.

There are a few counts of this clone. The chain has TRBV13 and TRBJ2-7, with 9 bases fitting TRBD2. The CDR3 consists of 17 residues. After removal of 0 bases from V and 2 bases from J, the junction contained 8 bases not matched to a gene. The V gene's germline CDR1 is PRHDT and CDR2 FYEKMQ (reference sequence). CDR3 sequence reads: CASSLGSRGRGAYEQYF. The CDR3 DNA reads TGTGCCAGCAGCTTAGGGTCCCGCGGGAGGGGGGCCTACGAGCAGTACTTC.